Shown below are 2 T cell receptor beta chains from a single sample sequenced in a study of T cells after yellow fever vaccination. MiXCR was run by TCRdb on the 5' RACE reads, yielding one entry per CDR3 protein. The sample has hundreds of thousands of distinct CDR3 sequences, 8% to 10% seen once. Material: PBMCs, obtained on the day of the first yellow fever vaccination. These receptors were obtained from a man aged 18 to 29 who received the YFV17D yellow fever vaccine.

This clonotype has only a few counts. The rearrangement links TRBV20-1 to TRBJ1-3, with 9 bases that match TRBD1. V lost 1 base, J lost 4 bases, and 5 bases stayed unmatched. Germline V gene lookup returns CDR1 DFQATT and CDR2 SNEGSKA (reference sequence). There are 15 residues in the CDR3. The DNA for the CDR3 is TGCAGTGCTAGAGTCGCCGGGACAGGGGGAAACACCATATATTTT. Its translation is CSARVAGTGGNTIYF.

V usage is TRBV5-4 and J usage is TRBJ1-6; D possibly corresponds to TRBD1 (5 bases). The CDR3 spans 17 residues. Germline CDR1 SGHNT, CDR2 YYREEE (reference sequence). With 0 bases removed from V and 5 bases from J, the gap between germline ends came to 15 bases. CDR3 sequence reads: CASSLESPGLNNSPLHF. The CDR3 DNA is TGTGCCAGCAGCTTGGAGAGTCCAGGGCTCAATAATTCACCCCTCCACTTT.